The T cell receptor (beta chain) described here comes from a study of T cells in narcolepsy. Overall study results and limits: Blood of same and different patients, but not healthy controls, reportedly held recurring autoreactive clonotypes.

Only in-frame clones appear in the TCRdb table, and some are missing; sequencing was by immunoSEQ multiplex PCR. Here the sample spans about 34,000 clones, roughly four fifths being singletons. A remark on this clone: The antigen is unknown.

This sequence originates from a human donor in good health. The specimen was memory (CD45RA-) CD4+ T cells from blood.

The CDR3 protein is CASSQGPRGEKLFF. In DNA, the CDR3 is TGTGCCAGCAGTCAAGGGCCCCGGGGTGAAAAACTGTTTTTT. The rearrangement uses TRBV6-1 and TRBJ1-4; D is uncertain. Germline assignment: CDR1 MNHNS and CDR2 SASEGT. The CDR3 has 14 residues. The V and J ends lost 5 bases and 7 bases respectively, with 14 bases between them.